This T cell receptor beta chain was identified during a study of T cell clones after liver transplantation. At the level of the study: Samples came pre-transplant, pre-randomization before withdrawal, and post-randomization after withdrawal ended.

Clones were sequenced by immunoSEQ multiplex PCR, and TCRdb holds only the in-frame ones, with some missing. The sample lists roughly 6,100 clones, around 85% occurring once. The sample was CD8+ T cells from blood, taken before liver transplant. The sequence derives from a human donor who received a liver transplant.

DNA for the CDR3: TGTGCCAGCAGCCAGGGTTATGAGCAGTTCTTC. This encodes CASSQGYEQFF. This sequence joins TRBV6-5 and TRBJ2-1; D might be TRBD1 (5 bases). The CDR3 runs 11 residues. V was shortened by 6 bases and J by 8 bases, with 8 bases between the two germline ends. Germline V gene data show CDR1 as MNHEY and CDR2 as SVGAGI.